A selection of T cell receptor beta chains follows, all from one sample in a study of cytomegalovirus exposure and HLA in healthy donors. Sequencing used immunoSEQ multiplex PCR; TCRdb keeps in-frame clones, though not all of them. The sample shows some 120,000 clones, over 70% of them seen only once. Sample: PBMCs. These receptors all come from a man aged 18 to 29 in good health and CMV-seropositive. Both conserved end residues are part of each CDR3. D genes are given only for firm matches. Some rows mark clone size as missing; the rest say once, few, many or name a class of expanded clone.

clone_size,v_call,j_call,d_call,cdr3_nt,cdr3_aa
.,TRBV6-1,TRBJ1-1,.,TGTGCCAGCATGGGGCGGGGATTGGGCACTGAAGCTTTCTTT,CASMGRGLGTEAFF
.,TRBV29-1,TRBJ1-2,TRBD1,TGCAGCGTTGAAGGTTTGGGGACAGGGGGTCGCCCCCCTTCTAACTATGGCTACACCTTC,CSVEGLGTGGRPPSNYGYTF
.,TRBV6-1,TRBJ2-2,.,TGTGCCAGCAGTGTGGACAGTGGGATCTCCGGGGAGCTGTTTTTT,CASSVDSGISGELFF
.,TRBV30,TRBJ1-5,.,TGTGCCTGGGGAGGCGAAGCAGAGCCCCAATGGCCCCAGCATTTT,CAWGGEAEPQWPQHF
.,TRBV30,TRBJ2-3,.,TGTGCCTATTCCCTCCGAGGAGATACGCAGTATTTT,CAYSLRGDTQYF
.,TRBV4-2,TRBJ2-3,.,TGTGCCAGCAGCCACCGGACTGGGGTTTTCACAGATACGCAGTATTTT,CASSHRTGVFTDTQYF
few,TRBV7-2,TRBJ2-7,.,TGTGCCAGCAGCTTATCGCAGTACGAGCAGTACTTC,CASSLSQYEQYF
few,TRBV9,TRBJ2-1,.,TGTGCCAGCAGCGTGGAGGAAAGGACGAGTGAGCAGTTCTTC,CASSVEERTSEQFF
.,TRBV7-9,TRBJ1-2,.,TGTGCCAGCAGCTTAGCGTCCCTCACAGCTTATGGCTACACCTTC,CASSLASLTAYGYTF
.,TRBV30,TRBJ2-5,.,TGTGCCTGGAGTGCTAGGGCAGGGGAGACCCAGTACTTC,CAWSARAGETQYF
.,TRBV13,TRBJ1-6,TRBD1,TGTGCCAGCAGCGCGGACAGGGGGCGGAGGTCACCCCTCCACTTT,CASSADRGRRSPLHF
.,TRBV2,TRBJ1-5,.,TGTGCCAGCAGTGATTCCGGGACTCCCAATCAGCCCCAGCATTTT,CASSDSGTPNQPQHF
.,TRBV14,TRBJ2-6,.,TGTGCCAGCAGCCAAGATACAGGGAACGGGGCCAACGTCCTGACTTTC,CASSQDTGNGANVLTF
.,TRBV30,TRBJ2-1,TRBD2,TGTGCCTGGAGTGGACTAGCGGGGGCCAATGAGCAGTTCTTC,CAWSGLAGANEQFF
once,TRBV4-1,TRBJ2-7,.,TGCGCCAGCAGCCAGGGTTTTGGCAGGGTGCCTTACGAGCAGTACTTC,CASSQGFGRVPYEQYF
.,TRBV4-1,TRBJ2-7,.,TGCGCCAGCAGCCATCTAAGCGATCACGACGAGCAGTACTTC,CASSHLSDHDEQYF
.,TRBV7-9,TRBJ1-1,.,TGTGCCAGCAGCTTAGCTGTGGGCGGAGGTGAAGCTTTCTTT,CASSLAVGGGEAFF
once,TRBV19,TRBJ2-1,TRBD2,TGTGCCAGTAGGGGGACACGCCAGGGCGCGGGAGGTTACAATGAGCAGTTCTTC,CASRGTRQGAGGYNEQFF
.,TRBV30,TRBJ2-6,.,TGTGCCGGAGGGTTGGGTAGCCCTGGGGCCAACGTCCTGACTTTC,CAGGLGSPGANVLTF
.,TRBV4-3,TRBJ2-6,.,TGCGCCAGCAGCCAAGATGCCAGGGGGGAAGCTGGGGCCAACGTCCTGACTTTC,CASSQDARGEAGANVLTF
.,TRBV12-5,TRBJ2-7,TRBD1,TGTGCTAGTGGTTTGCTTCAAACCCCGGGACAGTGGATAGGCGAGCAGTACTTC,CASGLLQTPGQWIGEQYF
.,TRBV5-8,TRBJ1-3,TRBD1,TGTGCCAGCAGCTTGGGGACAGGGTCTGGAAACACCATATATTTT,CASSLGTGSGNTIYF
.,TRBV2,TRBJ2-1,TRBD2,TGTGCCAGCAGGCCGACTAGCGGGAGTAGAAATGAGCAGTTCTTC,CASRPTSGSRNEQFF
.,TRBV9,TRBJ1-1,.,TGTGCCAGCAGCGTAGCGGAGGCGATGAACACTGAAGCTTTCTTT,CASSVAEAMNTEAFF
.,TRBV7-2,TRBJ1-6,TRBD1,TGTGCCAGCAGCTTAGCGCAGGGGGCGGTTAATTCACCCCTCCACTTT,CASSLAQGAVNSPLHF
.,TRBV4-3,TRBJ1-3,.,TGCGCCAGCAGCCAAGATTCGTCAGTAGGAAACACCATATATTTT,CASSQDSSVGNTIYF
.,TRBV10-1,TRBJ1-1,.,TGCGCCAGCAGTCAGGGAGGAAGCACTGAAGCTTTCTTT,CASSQGGSTEAFF
.,TRBV6-1,TRBJ2-7,.,TGTGCCAGCATCCGACCTGGGGCAAGGAGCTTTTCCTTC,CASIRPGARSFSF
.,TRBV15,TRBJ2-3,.,TGTGCCACCAGCAGAGATAGGGAGGGCACAGATACGCAGTATTTT,CATSRDREGTDTQYF
.,TRBV4-1,TRBJ2-3,TRBD2,TGCGCCAGCAGCCAAGAGGGGACTAGCGGGGGGGCGGTTACGCAGTATTTT,CASSQEGTSGGAVTQYF
.,TRBV7-9,TRBJ2-5,.,TGTGCCAGCAGCTTAATGACAGCCCAAGAGACCCAGTACTTC,CASSLMTAQETQYF
.,TRBV6-6,TRBJ2-5,TRBD2,TGTGCCAGCAAGCCTAGCGGGTGGGTCGGGGAGACCCAGTACTTC,CASKPSGWVGETQYF
.,TRBV4-3,TRBJ2-3,.,TGCGCCAGCAGCCAAGGAGCTTCAGATACGCAGTATTTT,CASSQGASDTQYF
.,TRBV19,TRBJ2-6,.,TGTGCCAGTAGTACCCTACTGACAGCTGGGGCCAACGTCCTGACTTTC,CASSTLLTAGANVLTF
.,TRBV30,TRBJ2-1,TRBD2,TGTGCCTGGAGTGTAGCGGCCCGCGGGGGTGAGCAGTTCTTC,CAWSVAARGGEQFF
.,TRBV7-2,TRBJ1-2,TRBD1,TGTGCCAGCACCCTCTCCGGGACAGGGCATGGCTACACCTTC,CASTLSGTGHGYTF
.,TRBV6-1,TRBJ1-1,TRBD1,TGTGCCAGCATCCCCAGACAGGGGTACACTGAAGCTTTCTTT,CASIPRQGYTEAFF
.,TRBV10-1,TRBJ2-1,TRBD2,TGCGCCAGCAGTGCGGAGGGGCTAGCGGGAATGAATGAGCAGTTCTTC,CASSAEGLAGMNEQFF
.,TRBV10-2,TRBJ1-1,.,TGCGCCAGCAGTGACAGACAGAACACTGAAGCTTTCTTT,CASSDRQNTEAFF
.,TRBV15,TRBJ2-6,.,TGTGCCACCAGCAGAGATAGGAGCTCTGGGGCCAACGTCCTGACTTTC,CATSRDRSSGANVLTF
few,TRBV2,TRBJ2-3,.,TGTGCCAGCAACCGGGATCTCACAGATACGCAGTATTTT,CASNRDLTDTQYF
once,TRBV19,TRBJ1-5,.,TGTGCCAGTAGTATATCATCAGGGGCAAATCGGCCCCAGCATTTT,CASSISSGANRPQHF
.,TRBV7-2,TRBJ1-1,TRBD1,TGTGCCAGCAGCCTACAGGGGACCAGGGGGAACACTGAAGCTTTCTTT,CASSLQGTRGNTEAFF
once,TRBV6-4,TRBJ2-3,.,TGTGCCAGCAGTGACTCGTCCGGGGAGACAGATACGCAGTATTTT,CASSDSSGETDTQYF
.,TRBV15,TRBJ1-5,.,TGTGCCACCAGCAGAACCGGGATTGCTCAGCCCCAGCATTTT,CATSRTGIAQPQHF
.,TRBV6-8,TRBJ1-3,.,TGTGCCACAAGCGGGGAATTATTTTTCAAGCCGAGCTCTGGAAACACCATATATTTT,CATSGELFFKPSSGNTIYF
.,TRBV7-6,TRBJ1-6,.,TGTGCCAGCAGCTTATGGGCCGGCTTCTGTTCACCCCTCCACTTT,CASSLWAGFCSPLHF
once,TRBV7-9,TRBJ1-2,TRBD1,TGTGCCAGCAGTAGCAACACAGGGGGCTCGGATGGCTACACCTTC,CASSSNTGGSDGYTF
.,TRBV7-8,TRBJ2-7,TRBD2,TGTGCCAGCATCGGGGGGGGAGCCACCTACGAGCAGTACTTC,CASIGGGATYEQYF
.,TRBV4-3,TRBJ1-2,.,TGCGCCAGCAGCCAACGGACAGTTGCTAACTATGGCTACACCTTC,CASSQRTVANYGYTF